In its sample, the clone carrying this T cell receptor (beta chain) was seen once. The sample originates from a study of blood T cell repertoires in COVID-19. The overall study: Some COVID-19 samples were acute and others convalescent; all came from the United States, Italy and Spain. Sources were T cells, B-cell-depleted T cells, or PBMCs; the material itself was cDNA or gDNA.

Authors' processing steps: Amplification with reference gene primers provided the estimates of nucleated cell counts. Produced via immunoSEQ multiplex PCR; TCRdb's table is partial and in-frame only. The V and J calls and clone size are taken from that table; D and trimming were inferred from the DNA. Here the sample spans about 280,000 clones, roughly 90% being singletons. V lost 0 bases and J lost 6; bases outside the gene matches: 8. Germline values: CDR1 MGHRA, CDR2 YSYEKL. The CDR3 length is 16 residues. The sequence derives from a woman in her thirties with COVID-19, enrolled during active disease. Sequenced sample: peripheral blood. V is TRBV4-1 and J is TRBJ1-2; 9 nucleotides line up with TRBD1. The CDR3 sequence: CASSQDSGGTGNGYTF. CDR3 DNA sequence: TGCGCCAGCAGCCAAGATTCCGGAGGGACAGGGAATGGCTACACCTTC.